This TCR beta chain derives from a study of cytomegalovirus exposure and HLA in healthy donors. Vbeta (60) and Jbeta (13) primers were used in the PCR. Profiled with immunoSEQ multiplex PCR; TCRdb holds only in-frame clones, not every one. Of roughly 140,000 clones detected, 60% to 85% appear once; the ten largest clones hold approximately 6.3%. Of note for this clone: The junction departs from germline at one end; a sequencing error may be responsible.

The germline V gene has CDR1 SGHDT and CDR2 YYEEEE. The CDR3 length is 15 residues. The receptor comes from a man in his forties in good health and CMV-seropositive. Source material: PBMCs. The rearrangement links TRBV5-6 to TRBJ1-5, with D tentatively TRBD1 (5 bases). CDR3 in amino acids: CASTSGLTSKQPQHF. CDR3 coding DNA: TGTGCCAGCACTTCAGGGCTGACTAGCAAACAGCCCCAGCATTTT.